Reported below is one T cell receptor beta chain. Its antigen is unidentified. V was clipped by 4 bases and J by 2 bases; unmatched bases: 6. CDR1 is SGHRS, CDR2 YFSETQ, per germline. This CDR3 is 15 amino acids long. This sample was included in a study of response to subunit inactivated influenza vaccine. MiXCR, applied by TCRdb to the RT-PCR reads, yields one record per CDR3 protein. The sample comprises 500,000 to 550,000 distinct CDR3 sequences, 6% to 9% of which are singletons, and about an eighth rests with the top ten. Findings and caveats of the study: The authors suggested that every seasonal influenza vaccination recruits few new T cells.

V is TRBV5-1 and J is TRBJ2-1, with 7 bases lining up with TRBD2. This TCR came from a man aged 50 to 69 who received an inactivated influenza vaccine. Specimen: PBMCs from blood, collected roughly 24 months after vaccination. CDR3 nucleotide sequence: TGCGCCAGCAGCCCGGACCGGGGGGCCTACAATGAGCAGTTCTTC. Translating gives CASSPDRGAYNEQFF.